The 7 T cell receptor beta chains given below trace back to one sample, sequenced in a study of cytomegalovirus exposure and HLA in healthy donors. 60 Vbeta and 13 Jbeta primers were used in PCR. Assay used: immunoSEQ multiplex PCR; TCRdb lists only in-frame clones, some missing. Seen here are approximately 88,000 clones, over 75% observed once, and the top ten hold roughly 7.3%. The sample comprised PBMCs. All receptors come from a man over 45 in good health and CMV-seropositive.

As DNA, the CDR3 is TGTGCCAGCAGTGGACAGGGAGTGGCACCCCTCCACTTT. Translating gives CASSGQGVAPLHF. The chain couples TRBV6-5 to TRBJ1-6; TRBD1 agrees at 8 bases. Losses at the gene ends were 5 bases for V and 11 bases for J; bases not matched to a gene: 5. The CDR3 has 13 residues. CDR1 and CDR2 (germline): MNHEY, SVGAGI.

CDR3 in amino acids: CAIPRRENTGELFF. The CDR3 DNA is TGTGCCATCCCTAGGCGGGAGAACACCGGGGAGCTGTTTTTT. V is TRBV7-9 and J is TRBJ2-2; a possible D gene is TRBD2 (6 bases). Trimming shortened V by 10 bases and J by 1 base, and 13 bases separated the two germline ends. This CDR3 region has 14 residues. Germline values: CDR1 SEHNR, CDR2 FQNEAQ (reference sequence).

The chain joins TRBV19 to TRBJ2-5; tentatively, D is TRBD1 (7 bases). Trimming cost V 6 bases and J 5 bases, with 16 bases left between them. Germline CDR1 LNHDA, CDR2 SQIVND (reference sequence). The length of the CDR3 is 14 residues. CDR3 sequence reads: CASRMQGEAETQYF. CDR3 DNA sequence: TGTGCCAGTAGGATGCAGGGGGAGGCCGAGACCCAGTACTTC.

The chain links TRBV29-1 to TRBJ1-2; the match to TRBD1 covers 7 bases. The CDR3 runs 13 residues. Looked up from germline, CDR1 is SQVTM and CDR2 is ANQGSEA. The V and J ends lost 6 bases and 5 bases, in that order; junction bases with no gene match: 9. The CDR3 nucleotides are TGCAGCGTGGCCACCGGGACAGATTATGGCTACACCTTC. This encodes CSVATGTDYGYTF.

The gene calls are TRBV18 and TRBJ1-3, with a possible D match to TRBD1 (5 bases). The CDR3 spans 16 residues. Per germline, CDR1 KGHSH and CDR2 LQKENI. V was pared by 3 bases and J by 0 bases, with 12 bases between. The CDR3 is CASSPTGSSSGNTIYF. DNA for the CDR3: TGTGCCAGCTCACCTACAGGTTCTTCCTCTGGAAACACCATATATTTT.

The gene calls are TRBV5-4 and TRBJ2-7; TRBD1 is a possible D gene (6 bases). The CDR3 has 13 amino acids. Germline-derived CDR1 and CDR2 are SGHNT and YYREEE (reference sequence). Trimming removed 1 base at V and 5 bases at J, with 10 bases between. As DNA, the CDR3 is TGTGCCAGCAGCTTGACAGGGATGAACGAGCAGTACTTC. This sequence encodes CASSLTGMNEQYF.

The CDR3 loop is CASSYFGQDANEQFF. The CDR3 DNA follows: TGTGCCAGCAGTTACTTTGGACAGGACGCCAATGAGCAGTTCTTC. This chain uses TRBV6-5 with TRBJ2-1, with 7 positions matching TRBD1. CDR1 and CDR2 (germline): MNHEY, SVGAGI. J was trimmed by 6 bases and V by 1 base; bases with no gene match: 6. This CDR3 comprises 15 residues.